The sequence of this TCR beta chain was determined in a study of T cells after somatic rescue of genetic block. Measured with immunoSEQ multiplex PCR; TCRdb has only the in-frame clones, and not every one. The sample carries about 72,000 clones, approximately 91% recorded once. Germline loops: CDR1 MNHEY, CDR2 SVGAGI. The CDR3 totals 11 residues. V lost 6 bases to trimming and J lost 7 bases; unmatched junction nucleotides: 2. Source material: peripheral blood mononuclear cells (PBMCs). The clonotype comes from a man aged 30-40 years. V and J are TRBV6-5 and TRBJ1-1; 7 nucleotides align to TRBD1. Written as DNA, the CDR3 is TGTGCCAGCAGCCGGACAGGTGAAGCTTTCTTT. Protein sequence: CASSRTGEAFF.